The 32 T cell receptor beta chains below all came from one sample that was sequenced in a study of cytomegalovirus exposure and HLA in healthy donors. The PCR employed 60 Vbeta primers together with 13 Jbeta primers. TCRdb's table, derived via immunoSEQ multiplex PCR, lists solely in-frame clones and lacks some. This sample carries 130,000 or so clones, over 60% of them seen once, and the ten largest clones take 6.5%. Sequenced: PBMCs. Source of these receptors: a woman aged 60-75 years in good health and CMV-seronegative.

The J gene is TRBJ2-2, the V gene TRBV11-3, with D maybe TRBD2 (5 bases). Between the trimmed V and J ends, which lost 5 bases and 5 bases, there was a span of 15 bases. CDR1 is SGHNT, CDR2 YENEEA, per germline. The CDR3 contains 15 residues. The CDR3 is CASSPGLHGTGELFF. DNA of the CDR3: TGTGCCAGCAGCCCTGGACTCCACGGTACCGGGGAGCTGTTTTTT.

V and J are TRBV29-1 and TRBJ2-7; 7 bases fit TRBD1. Germline CDR1 SQVTM, CDR2 ANQGSEA. V trimming: 4 bases; J trimming: 2 bases; junction bases outside the gene matches: 5. The CDR3 is made up of 13 amino acids. Here the CDR3 DNA reads TGCAGCGTTGGCCGGACAGGTACCTACGAGCAGTACTTC. Amino acids: CSVGRTGTYEQYF.

The chain combines TRBV14 with TRBJ2-5, with 9 bases fitting TRBD2. J was trimmed by 4 bases and V by 1 base; bases with no gene match: 10. The CDR3 runs 17 residues. CDR1 and CDR2 from the germline V gene are SGHDN and FVKESK. The CDR3 reads CASSQGASGGFLETQYF. The CDR3 DNA reads as TGTGCCAGCAGCCAAGGGGCCAGCGGGGGGTTTTTAGAGACCCAGTACTTC. The variable domain in full, with the rest retrieved from reference TRBV14 and TRBJ2-5, is EAGVTQFPSHSVIEKGQTVTLRCDPISGHDNLYWYRRVMGKEIKFLLHFVKESKQDESGMPNNRFLAERTGGTYSTLKVQPAELEDSGVYFCASSQGASGGFLETQYFGPGTRLLVL.

V is TRBV5-1 and J is TRBJ2-7, with 8 nucleotides matching TRBD2. The CDR3 totals 16 residues. Trimming removed 4 bases from V and 3 bases from J; junction bases left unmatched: 12. Germline V lookup: CDR1 SGHRS, CDR2 YFSETQ. The chain's CDR3 is CASSPGTSVGSYEQYF. Written as DNA, the CDR3 is TGCGCCAGCAGCCCGGGGACTAGTGTGGGGAGCTACGAGCAGTACTTC.

This clone was detected only a few times. CDR3 sequence (DNA): TGTGCCAGCAGCACAGGGGGCCGAGGGACTTATGGCTACACCTTC. Residues: CASSTGGRGTYGYTF. The chain recombines TRBV9 with TRBJ1-2, with 9 bases aligning to TRBD1. Germline V CDR1 and CDR2: SGDLS, YYNGEE. V shed 4 bases, J shed 5 bases, and the junction held 9 bases outside the gene matches. The CDR3 is 15 residues long.

V gene TRBV28 combines with J gene TRBJ1-4; D is ambiguous. CDR3 length: 11 residues. Trimming cost V 6 bases and J 7 bases, with 6 bases left between them. Germline CDR1 reads MDHEN; CDR2 reads SYDVKM. CDR3 in DNA: TGTGCCAGCAGATCAGGTGAAAAACTGTTTTTT. Translating gives CASRSGEKLFF. The full variable domain, completed using reference TRBV28 and TRBJ1-4, is DVKVTQSSRYLVKRTGEKVFLECVQDMDHENMFWYRQDPGLGLRLIYFSYDVKMKEKGDIPEGYSVSREKKERFSLILESASTNQTSMYLCASRSGEKLFFGSGTQLSVL.

This rearrangement joins TRBV11-2 to TRBJ2-7; D gene ambiguous. The length of the CDR3 is 12 residues. The germline gives CDR1 SGHAT, CDR2 FQNNGV. Trimming shortened V by 1 base and J by 5 bases, and 6 bases separated the two germline ends. DNA of the CDR3: TGTGCCAGCAGCTTAGGACTTGACGAGCAGTACTTC. Translation: CASSLGLDEQYF.

V and J are TRBV5-4 and TRBJ2-2; 8 bases align to TRBD1. This CDR3 spans 15 amino acids. The germline V gene has CDR1 SGHNT and CDR2 YYREEE (reference sequence). With 0 bases clipped from V and 3 bases from J, the junction kept 1 base outside the gene matches. The CDR3 DNA reads as TGTGCCAGCAGCTTGGTGACAGGGGACACCGGGGAGCTGTTTTTT. It translates to CASSLVTGDTGELFF.

V gene TRBV7-2 combines with J gene TRBJ1-1, with D tentatively TRBD1 (5 bases). Germline V gene data show CDR1 as SGHTA and CDR2 as FQGNSA. Trimming took 0 bases from V and 0 from J, leaving 8 bases between them. This CDR3 spans 15 amino acids. The CDR3 coding sequence is TGTGCCAGCAGCTTAGCTCGGGGGATGAACACTGAAGCTTTCTTT. Amino acids: CASSLARGMNTEAFF.

V usage is TRBV28 and J usage is TRBJ2-3; TRBD2 agrees at 11 bases. With V trimmed by 8 bases and J by 8 bases, 12 bases remained unmatched. This CDR3 spans 15 amino acids. Germline V CDR1 and CDR2: MDHEN, SYDVKM. The CDR3 loop reads CASRGTSGPGGTQYF. CDR3 nucleotides: TGTGCCAGCCGCGGGACTAGCGGACCGGGAGGTACGCAGTATTTT.

This clone was observed a few times. The chain employs TRBV10-3 and TRBJ2-1, with D possibly being TRBD2 (6 bases). CDR3 length: 14 residues. Trimming left V 2 bases short and J 7 bases short, with 12 bases between. Germline V gives CDR1 ENHRY, CDR2 SYGVKD. Here the CDR3 reads CAISEPTRTNEQFF. Here the CDR3 DNA reads TGTGCCATCAGTGAGCCGACTAGAACTAATGAGCAGTTCTTC.

This clone was counted at least ten times. The rearrangement links TRBV6-5 to TRBJ1-1, with a tentative D call TRBD1 (6 bases). CDR1 is MNHEY, CDR2 SVGAGI, per germline. The CDR3 is 15 residues long. Trimming took 6 bases from V and 1 from J, leaving 15 bases between them. CDR3 region: CASRETGTPNTEAFF. CDR3 nucleotide sequence: TGTGCCAGCAGAGAGACCGGGACACCGAACACTGAAGCTTTCTTT.

This chain uses TRBV19 with TRBJ1-2, with TRBD1 matching 8 bases. The CDR3 is made up of 17 amino acids. In germline, CDR1 is LNHDA, CDR2 SQIVND (reference sequence). Losses at the gene ends were 2 bases for V and 3 bases for J; bases not matched to a gene: 11. The CDR3 here is CASSIRTGTVSDYGYTF. The CDR3 coding sequence is TGTGCCAGTAGTATAAGGACAGGGACGGTGTCGGACTATGGCTACACCTTC. Looking up the rest from reference TRBV19 and TRBJ1-2 gives the full variable domain: DGGITQSPKYLFRKEGQNVTLSCEQNLNHDAMYWYRQDPGQGLRLIYYSQIVNDFQKGDIAEGYSVSREKKESFPLTVTSAQKNPTAFYLCASSIRTGTVSDYGYTFGSGTRLTVV.

The genes are TRBV4-1 and TRBJ2-1; 8 bases align to TRBD2. Trimming cost V 3 bases and J 6 bases; bases outside gene matches: 7. Per the germline V gene, CDR1 is MGHRA and CDR2 is YSYEKL. CDR3 length: 15 residues. The CDR3 DNA reads TGCGCCAGCAGCCATCTCCGGGGGGGCAGCAATGAGCAGTTCTTC. Its protein product is CASSHLRGGSNEQFF.

This chain joins TRBV6-5 and TRBJ2-2; D is possibly TRBD1 (5 bases). CDR3 length equals 16 residues. Trimming removed 0 bases from V and 4 bases from J, with 12 bases in between. CDR1 is MNHEY and CDR2 is SVGAGI in the germline V gene. The CDR3 loop reads CASSYSTTGATGELFF. The CDR3 DNA sequence: TGTGCCAGCAGTTACTCGACCACAGGAGCCACCGGGGAGCTGTTTTTT.

The gene calls are TRBV5-1 and TRBJ2-2; the match to TRBD2 covers 12 bases. Germline V gene sequence: CDR1 SGHRS, CDR2 YFSETQ. The V and J ends lost 4 bases and 4 bases, in that order; junction bases with no gene match: 5. The CDR3 totals 16 residues. Written as DNA, the CDR3 is TGCGCCAGCAGCCCCCTAGCGGGAGGGAGCACCGGGGAGCTGTTTTTT. Its translation: CASSPLAGGSTGELFF.

This clone has only a few counts. V gene TRBV4-3 combines with J gene TRBJ2-2; 7 bases agree with TRBD1. The V gene end was trimmed by 0 bases and the J gene end by 5 bases; junction bases not matched to a gene: 12. Germline V gene data show CDR1 as LGHNA and CDR2 as YSLEER. This CDR3 region has 18 residues. CDR3 DNA: TGCGCCAGCAGCCAAGATCTCGTGGTAGGGGGCCGAACCGGGGAGCTGTTTTTT. Protein sequence: CASSQDLVVGGRTGELFF.

This clone showed up just a few times. J is TRBJ1-2 and V is TRBV7-9; D uncertain. Germline lookup yields CDR1 SEHNR and CDR2 FQNEAQ (reference sequence). The CDR3 spans 17 residues. V lost 1 base and J 1 base, leaving 16 bases between the germline ends. The CDR3 loop is CASSLDVSITHNYGYTF. In DNA, the CDR3 is TGTGCCAGCAGCTTAGACGTGTCCATCACTCATAACTATGGCTACACCTTC. The whole variable domain, remainder taken from reference TRBV7-9 and TRBJ1-2, is DTGVSQNPRHKITKRGQNVTFRCDPISEHNRLYWYRQTLGQGPEFLTYFQNEAQLEKSRLLSDRFSAERPKGSFSTLEIQRTEQGDSAMYLCASSLDVSITHNYGYTFGSGTRLTVV.

The chain combines TRBV5-1 with TRBJ1-2, with 9 bases matching TRBD1. Germline CDR1 and CDR2: SGHRS and YFSETQ. The CDR3 has 15 amino acids. After removal of 0 bases from V and 6 bases from J, the junction contained 6 bases not matched to a gene. The CDR3: CASSLDWTGENGYTF. The CDR3 DNA follows: TGCGCCAGCAGCTTGGACTGGACAGGGGAGAATGGCTACACCTTC.

The chain joins TRBV27 to TRBJ1-3; D possibly corresponds to TRBD1 (5 bases). The CDR3 has 16 residues. V was shortened by 5 bases and J by 2 bases, with 16 bases between the two germline ends. Per the germline V gene, CDR1 is MNHEY and CDR2 is SMNVEV (reference sequence). CDR3: CASSPAGGVPGNTIYF. The CDR3 region has the DNA TGTGCCAGCAGTCCTGCCGGGGGGGTGCCTGGAAACACCATATATTTT.

The chain links TRBV19 to TRBJ2-5; possible D gene TRBD1, 5 bases. This CDR3 comprises 13 residues. Trimming pared 8 bases from V and 3 bases from J, leaving 13 bases between. Germline V gene data show CDR1 as LNHDA and CDR2 as SQIVND (reference sequence). This chain's CDR3 is CASAQGREETQYF. Written as DNA, the CDR3 is TGTGCCAGTGCCCAGGGCCGGGAAGAGACCCAGTACTTC.

V gene TRBV18 combines with J gene TRBJ2-1, with D tentatively TRBD2 (5 bases). Germline CDR1 is KGHSH and CDR2 is LQKENI. Deletions cut 3 bases from V and 7 bases from J, with 13 bases between. The CDR3 runs 14 residues. CDR3 region: CASSPIRTGNEQFF. The CDR3 nucleotides read TGTGCCAGCTCACCGATAAGGACTGGGAATGAGCAGTTCTTC. Full variable domain (rest looked up from reference TRBV18 and TRBJ2-1): NAGVMQNPRHLVRRRGQEARLRCSPMKGHSHVYWYRQLPEEGLKFMVYLQKENIIDESGMPKERFSAEFPKEGPSILRIQQVVRGDSAAYFCASSPIRTGNEQFFGPGTRLTVL.

V usage is TRBV5-6 and J usage is TRBJ1-2, with a possible D match to TRBD1 (5 bases). The V gene lost 0 bases and the J gene lost 4 bases, with 13 bases spanning the gap. Germline CDR1 and CDR2: SGHDT and YYEEEE. CDR3 length: 15 residues. This CDR3 is CASSLAGGNPYGYTF. CDR3 in DNA: TGTGCCAGCAGCTTGGCCGGGGGAAATCCCTATGGCTACACCTTC.

V gene TRBV19 combines with J gene TRBJ2-7, with 12 bases aligning to TRBD2. In germline, CDR1 is LNHDA, CDR2 SQIVND (reference sequence). V lost 7 bases and J lost 5; bases outside the gene matches: 9. The CDR3 totals 15 residues. CDR3 region: CASTSPLAGGNEQYF. In DNA, the CDR3 is TGTGCCAGTACCAGCCCACTAGCGGGAGGCAACGAGCAGTACTTC.

The V gene is TRBV7-9, the J gene TRBJ2-7; 7 positions agree with TRBD2. V shed 4 bases, J shed 0 bases, and the junction held 3 bases outside the gene matches. Germline V gives CDR1 SEHNR, CDR2 FQNEAQ (reference sequence). CDR3 length equals 14 residues. The CDR3 DNA reads as TGTGCCAGCAGCTCCCGGACTAGCTCCTACGAGCAGTACTTC. Encoded protein: CASSSRTSSYEQYF.

This clone has more than one count but fewer than ten. The chain uses TRBV7-6 and TRBJ2-1; possibly TRBD2 for D (7 bases). V was clipped by 6 bases and J by 2 bases, with 11 bases between them. Germline values: CDR1 SGHVS, CDR2 FNYEAQ. The CDR3 is made up of 14 amino acids. The CDR3 loop reads CASSWGGPYNEQFF. The CDR3 DNA reads TGTGCCAGCAGTTGGGGGGGGCCCTACAATGAGCAGTTCTTC.

This clone turned up a few times. The V gene is TRBV5-1, the J gene TRBJ2-5; 11 nucleotides match TRBD1. The CDR3 length is 16 residues. Germline assignment: CDR1 SGHRS and CDR2 YFSETQ. Trimming took 4 bases from V and 5 from J; bases not matched to a gene: 10. CDR3 in amino acids: CASSSRTGGGLETQYF. In DNA form, the CDR3 reads TGCGCCAGCAGCAGCCGGACAGGGGGCGGGTTGGAGACCCAGTACTTC.

The chain carries TRBV18 and TRBJ2-1; TRBD2 aligns across 9 bases. The CDR3 length is 16 residues. In germline, CDR1 is KGHSH, CDR2 LQKENI. V lost 1 base, J lost 4 bases, and 5 bases stayed unmatched. This CDR3 is CASSPRTSASYNEQFF. Written as DNA, the CDR3 is TGTGCCAGCTCACCACGGACTAGCGCCTCTTACAATGAGCAGTTCTTC.

This clone came up a few times. The chain links TRBV5-1 to TRBJ2-2; D possibly corresponds to TRBD2 (6 bases). The germline gives CDR1 SGHRS, CDR2 YFSETQ. The CDR3 has 13 residues. V was cut by 4 bases and J by 6 bases, with 10 bases left in between. CDR3 sequence (DNA): TGCGCCAGCAGCCCACTAGCAGCCGGGGAGCTGTTTTTT. It specifies CASSPLAAGELFF.

The V gene is TRBV2, the J gene TRBJ2-1; 9 positions match TRBD2. The CDR3 consists of 15 residues. The ends lost 4 bases at V and 4 bases at J; junction bases unmatched: 5. Germline V gene sequence: CDR1 SNHLY, CDR2 FYNNEI. CDR3 region: CASSVAGALYNEQFF. As DNA, the CDR3 is TGTGCCAGCAGTGTAGCGGGGGCCCTTTACAATGAGCAGTTCTTC.

This rearrangement joins TRBV27 to TRBJ2-1; 15 positions match TRBD2. The CDR3 is 17 amino acids. Germline V gene data show CDR1 as MNHEY and CDR2 as SMNVEV (reference sequence). Trimming took 5 bases from V and 2 from J; bases not matched to a gene: 4. For the CDR3, the DNA is TGTGCCAGCAGTCGGACTAGCGGGAGGGCTACCTACAATGAGCAGTTCTTC. It yields the protein CASSRTSGRATYNEQFF.

The sample holds a few counts of this clone. The chain joins TRBV19 to TRBJ1-4; D might be TRBD1 (5 bases). V gave up 5 bases and J gave up 7 bases, with 23 bases separating them. CDR3 length: 17 residues. The germline V gene encodes CDR1 LNHDA and CDR2 SQIVND (reference sequence). The CDR3 bases are TGTGCCAGTAGTGCGCCCCACGTGACAGAAGAGATTGAAAAACTGTTTTTT. Translated: CASSAPHVTEEIEKLFF.